This paragraph covers one T cell receptor (beta chain) sequence. The antigen is not known. The data stem from a study of T cells after yellow fever vaccination. Whole-study context: Fractions of low cell number were prepared using SMART-Seq v4 Ultra Low Input. Points from the study as a whole: Of the clonotypes, a small share occurred in both CD4 and CD8 compartments.

Researchers made TCR cDNA using 5'RACE template switching, and this step added a universal primer site and UMIs. TCRdb itself ran the 5' RACE reads through MiXCR, one entry per CDR3 protein. Altogether around 400,000 distinct CDR3 sequences are present, 11% being singletons, with the ten largest covering roughly 18%. This CDR3 is built from 11 residues. V lost 7 bases and J 6 bases, leaving 7 bases between the germline ends. The sequences come from PBMCs, collected on the day of the first yellow fever vaccination. This rearrangement joins TRBV12-3 or TRBV12-4 to TRBJ2-1; D is unresolved. The TCR comes from a man aged 18 to 29 who received the YFV17D yellow fever vaccine. The CDR3 DNA reads as TGTGCCAGCACACGCTTCAATGAGCAGTTCTTC. Encoded protein: CASTRFNEQFF.